Below, 29 T cell receptor beta chains from the same sample are listed, as sequenced in a study of blood T cell repertoires in COVID-19. The protocol was immunoSEQ multiplex PCR, while the TCRdb copy is restricted to in-frame clones and leaves out a portion. There are 310,000 or so clones in the sample; 89% occur only once, and under 8% lies in the top ten. Sequencing was done on a sample of peripheral blood. The receptors stem from a man aged 18 to 30 who had recovered from COVID-19.

The CDR3 region has the DNA TGTGCCACCAGCAGGGACAGGGGCCAAGAGACCCAGTACTTC. This codes for CATSRDRGQETQYF. The chain combines TRBV15 with TRBJ2-5; TRBD1 agrees at 9 bases. CDR3 size: 14 residues. Trimming cost V 3 bases and J 1 base; bases outside gene matches: 0. The germline V gene has CDR1 LNHNV and CDR2 YYDKDF (reference sequence).

This sequence joins TRBV11-2 and TRBJ2-1, with 7 bases fitting TRBD1. The CDR3 is made up of 14 amino acids. Germline trimming cut 3 bases from V and 8 bases from J; bases unmatched to any gene: 7. The germline V gene encodes CDR1 SGHAT and CDR2 FQNNGV. CDR3 in DNA: TGTGCCAGCAGCTTTGACAGGGCTCGGGATGAGCAGTTCTTC. This gives the protein CASSFDRARDEQFF.

The chain uses TRBV7-2 and TRBJ1-1; D might be TRBD1 (6 bases). This CDR3 region has 14 residues. V lost 6 bases and J 1 base, leaving 12 bases between the germline ends. Germline V CDR1 and CDR2: SGHTA, FQGNSA. The CDR3 coding sequence is TGTGCCAGCAGTCCGGGACACCCGAACACTGAAGCTTTCTTT. It encodes CASSPGHPNTEAFF.

The rearrangement links TRBV24-1 to TRBJ2-1; 8 bases fit TRBD2. The CDR3 length is 15 residues. The germline CDR1 and CDR2 sequences are KGHDR and SFDVKD. The junction had 9 bases not matched to a gene; V was cut back by 4 bases and J by 8 bases. The chain's CDR3 is CATSDPAGAGDEQFF. The CDR3 DNA sequence: TGTGCCACCAGTGACCCAGCGGGAGCGGGCGATGAGCAGTTCTTC.

For this clone: The same CDR3 is also encoded by other DNA sequences in this sample. V and J are TRBV6-5 and TRBJ2-7; 7 bases fit TRBD2. The junction had 3 bases not matched to a gene; V was cut back by 2 bases and J by 2 bases. CDR1 and CDR2 from the germline V gene are MNHEY and SVGAGI. The CDR3 totals 14 residues. In DNA, the CDR3 is TGTGCCAGCAGTTACGAAGCGGGGACCTACGAGCAGTACTTC. Amino acid sequence: CASSYEAGTYEQYF.

V usage is TRBV6-5 and J usage is TRBJ2-1; D is perhaps TRBD2 (5 bases). Germline CDR1 is MNHEY and CDR2 is SVGAGI. The CDR3 has 13 residues. V was trimmed by 10 bases and J by 3 bases, leaving 13 bases between them. CDR3 DNA sequence: TGTGCCACCGGAGGCCCTAACTACAATGAGCAGTTCTTC. Amino acids: CATGGPNYNEQFF.

J is TRBJ2-7 and V is TRBV9, with 7 bases that match TRBD1. Germline CDR1 reads SGDLS; CDR2 reads YYNGEE. The CDR3 runs 15 residues. V lost 0 bases and J lost 4; bases outside the gene matches: 7. The CDR3 sequence is CASSVGGTESYEQYF. The CDR3 nucleotides are TGTGCCAGCAGCGTAGGGGGGACAGAGAGTTACGAGCAGTACTTC.

The J gene is TRBJ2-7, the V gene TRBV10-1; D may be TRBD2 (5 bases). The CDR3 extends over 16 amino acids. V lost 6 bases and J lost 3, with 21 bases in between. Germline V gene data show CDR1 as WNHNN and CDR2 as SYGVQD (reference sequence). For the CDR3, the DNA is TGCGCCAGCAGCCCGGAAGGGAGTTCGGGGTTCTACGAGCAGTACTTC. Amino acids: CASSPEGSSGFYEQYF.

The chain couples TRBV5-1 to TRBJ2-7; D is perhaps TRBD1 (7 bases). This CDR3 is built from 15 residues. V was pared by 2 bases and J by 2 bases, with 14 bases between. CDR1 and CDR2 from the germline V gene are SGHRS and YFSETQ. This chain's CDR3 is CASSFGGTAAYEQYF. CDR3 bases: TGCGCCAGCAGCTTCGGCGGGACAGCTGCCTACGAGCAGTACTTC.

The chain uses TRBV27 and TRBJ1-6, with D possibly TRBD1 on 5 matching bases. Trimming removed 4 bases at V and 4 bases at J, with 11 bases between. The CDR3 consists of 15 residues. Looked up from germline, CDR1 is MNHEY and CDR2 is SMNVEV (reference sequence). In nucleotides, the CDR3 is TGTGCCAGCAGTTCCGTACAGGAGTATAATTCACCCCTCCACTTT. Its protein is CASSSVQEYNSPLHF.

In this sample, this clone turned up once. The V gene is TRBV29-1, the J gene TRBJ2-1, with TRBD1 as a possible D gene (6 bases). Trimming removed 5 bases from V and 6 bases from J, with 14 bases in between. The germline gives CDR1 SQVTM, CDR2 ANQGSEA. The CDR3 length is 13 residues. This CDR3 is CSVFLQGINEQFF. The CDR3 nucleotides read TGCAGCGTTTTTTTACAGGGTATCAATGAGCAGTTCTTC.

The chain recombines TRBV15 with TRBJ2-3, with 9 positions matching TRBD2. The CDR3 has 16 amino acids. V was clipped by 3 bases and J by 1 base; unmatched bases: 5. The V gene's germline CDR1 is LNHNV and CDR2 YYDKDF (reference sequence). CDR3 coding DNA: TGTGCCACCAGCAGGGTAGCGGGAGAGGGCACAGATACGCAGTATTTT. Protein product: CATSRVAGEGTDTQYF.

The chain carries TRBV13 and TRBJ1-2, with TRBD1 matching 7 bases. J lost 4 bases, V lost 5 bases, and 10 bases had no gene match. The germline gives CDR1 PRHDT, CDR2 FYEKMQ (reference sequence). The CDR3 runs 15 residues. DNA for the CDR3: TGTGCCAGCAGCCCCCCTGACAGGGACCTCTATGGCTACACCTTC. It yields the protein CASSPPDRDLYGYTF.

CDR3: CATSSTGVNEQFF. The CDR3 nucleotides are TGTGCCACCAGTAGTACAGGGGTCAATGAGCAGTTCTTC. The chain uses TRBV15 and TRBJ2-1; 7 positions agree with TRBD1. The CDR3 has 13 amino acids. Germline V lookup: CDR1 LNHNV, CDR2 YYDKDF (reference sequence). J gave up 6 bases and V 6 bases, and 5 bases lay outside the gene matches.

The V call is TRBV5-6, the J call TRBJ2-7; TRBD1 is a possible D gene (5 bases). The CDR3 is 17 residues long. Trimming stripped 4 bases from V and 2 bases from J, with 22 bases between. Germline V CDR1 and CDR2: SGHDT, YYEEEE. CDR3 sequence: CASSAFIKDTRPYEQYF. DNA of the CDR3: TGTGCCAGCAGCGCGTTCATAAAGGACACGAGACCCTACGAGCAGTACTTC. Filled out from reference TRBV5-6 and TRBJ2-7, the complete variable domain reads DAGVTQSPTHLIKTRGQQVTLRCSPKSGHDTVSWYQQALGQGPQFIFQYYEEEERQRGNFPDRFSGHQFPNYSSELNVNALLLGDSALYLCASSAFIKDTRPYEQYFGPGTRLTVT.

In its sample, this clone was seen many times. CDR3 amino acids: CASSDSAGSYNEQFF. The CDR3 DNA sequence: TGTGCCAGCAGTGACTCAGCGGGCTCCTACAATGAGCAGTTCTTC. The chain carries TRBV6-4 and TRBJ2-1, with D maybe TRBD2 (6 bases). CDR3 length equals 15 residues. Germline V gene sequence: CDR1 MRHNA, CDR2 SNTAGT. Trimming cost V 0 bases and J 0 bases, with 6 bases left between them.

The rearrangement uses TRBV9 and TRBJ2-1; a possible D gene is TRBD1 (6 bases). This CDR3 spans 16 amino acids. Germline V CDR1 and CDR2: SGDLS, YYNGEE. V gave up 3 bases and J gave up 2 bases, with 15 bases separating them. The CDR3 is CASSEAGQHAYNEQFF. The CDR3 nucleotides are TGTGCCAGCAGCGAAGCCGGACAGCACGCCTACAATGAGCAGTTCTTC.

CDR3 nucleotides: TGTGCCAGCAGGGGGACAGGGGGCGGTTCTGGCTACACCTTC. It encodes CASRGTGGGSGYTF. This chain uses TRBV27 with TRBJ1-2; 12 nucleotides align to TRBD1. Germline V gives CDR1 MNHEY, CDR2 SMNVEV (reference sequence). There are 14 residues in the CDR3. The V and J ends lost 6 bases and 7 bases, in that order; junction bases with no gene match: 6.

V gene TRBV9 combines with J gene TRBJ2-1; 9 bases are shared with TRBD2. This CDR3 spans 18 amino acids. With V trimmed by 0 bases and J by 5 bases, 12 bases remained unmatched. The germline gives CDR1 SGDLS, CDR2 YYNGEE. CDR3 bases: TGTGCCAGCAGCGTAGTCGGTAGGGAGCGGGAGGTGGACAATGAGCAGTTCTTC. Residues: CASSVVGREREVDNEQFF.

The chain joins TRBV7-9 to TRBJ2-1, with TRBD1 matching over 8 bases. The V and J ends lost 5 bases and 10 bases, in that order; junction bases with no gene match: 7. The CDR3 contains 13 residues. The V gene's germline CDR1 is SEHNR and CDR2 FQNEAQ (reference sequence). The DNA of the CDR3 is TGTGCCAGCAGCATACAGGGGGAAGGAGAGCAGTTCTTC. Its translation is CASSIQGEGEQFF.

In its sample, this clone was seen once. The chain employs TRBV9 and TRBJ2-7; 8 bases fit TRBD1. The CDR3 runs to 15 residues. The ends lost 3 bases at V and 7 bases at J; junction bases unmatched: 12. Per germline, CDR1 SGDLS and CDR2 YYNGEE. DNA of the CDR3: TGTGCCAGCAGCGCAACAGGGGGACCTGACCTGGAGCAGTACTTC. This encodes CASSATGGPDLEQYF. The variable domain in full, completed from reference TRBV9 and TRBJ2-7, reads DSGVTQTPKHLITATGQRVTLRCSPRSGDLSVYWYQQSLDQGLQFLIQYYNGEERAKGNILERFSAQQFPDLHSELNLSSLELGDSALYFCASSATGGPDLEQYFGPGTRLTVT.

This clone was observed once. The CDR3 nucleotides are TGCGCCAGCAGCCACAGTGTGAACACTGAAGCTTTCTTT. This sequence encodes CASSHSVNTEAFF. The rearrangement uses TRBV5-1 and TRBJ1-1; unclear D gene. The V gene lost 4 bases and the J gene lost 0 bases, with 7 bases spanning the gap. Germline V gene sequence: CDR1 SGHRS, CDR2 YFSETQ. The CDR3 contains 13 residues.

This clone was counted a single time. V usage is TRBV5-6 and J usage is TRBJ2-3, with a weak D call TRBD1 (5 bases). Trimming took 1 base from V and 4 from J, leaving 7 bases between them. Germline-derived CDR1 and CDR2 are SGHDT and YYEEEE. The CDR3 has 13 amino acids. This CDR3 reads CASSLKGPDTQYF. The CDR3 nucleotides are TGTGCCAGCAGCTTGAAGGGGCCAGATACGCAGTATTTT.

This chain links TRBV20-1 with TRBJ1-4, with 10 bases aligning to TRBD1. J lost 4 bases, V lost 3 bases, and 5 bases had no gene match. Looked up from germline, CDR1 is DFQATT and CDR2 is SNEGSKA (reference sequence). CDR3 size: 15 residues. CDR3 DNA: TGCAGTGCTAGTCGATGGACAGGGGGTAATGAAAAACTGTTTTTT. Protein product: CSASRWTGGNEKLFF.

This sequence joins TRBV24-1 and TRBJ1-2; D possibly corresponds to TRBD1 (5 bases). V was clipped by 0 bases and J by 2 bases, with 9 bases between them. In germline, CDR1 is KGHDR, CDR2 SFDVKD. The CDR3 runs to 15 residues. The CDR3 DNA follows: TGTGCCACCAGTGATTTGTTGACAGCGAACTATGGCTACACCTTC. This gives the protein CATSDLLTANYGYTF.

V is TRBV10-1 and J is TRBJ2-7; 11 nucleotides align to TRBD1. The CDR3 is 14 residues long. CDR1 is WNHNN, CDR2 SYGVQD, per germline (reference sequence). Germline trimming cut 6 bases from V and 3 bases from J; bases unmatched to any gene: 4. The CDR3 region is CASSRTGGSYEQYF. Here the CDR3 DNA reads TGCGCCAGCAGCAGGACAGGGGGCAGCTACGAGCAGTACTTC.

The chain uses TRBV25-1 and TRBJ2-3; 10 bases map to TRBD2. V shed 5 bases, J shed 3 bases, and the junction held 2 bases outside the gene matches. The germline V gene encodes CDR1 MGHDK and CDR2 SYGVNS. CDR3 size: 14 residues. The DNA for the CDR3 is TGTGCCAGCAGTCAAGCGGGGGGGACAGATACGCAGTATTTT. It yields the protein CASSQAGGTDTQYF.

This CDR3 is CASSLAPRQTGYEQYF. The DNA for the CDR3 is TGCGCCAGCAGCTTGGCACCTCGTCAGACAGGCTACGAGCAGTACTTC. The V gene is TRBV5-1, the J gene TRBJ2-7, with D maybe TRBD1 (6 bases). Trimming pared 0 bases from V and 3 bases from J, leaving 16 bases between. CDR1 is SGHRS, CDR2 YFSETQ, per germline. The CDR3 runs 16 residues.

The rearrangement links TRBV12-3 or TRBV12-4 to TRBJ2-2, with a possible D match to TRBD1 (5 bases). Trimming removed 7 bases from V and 6 bases from J, with 9 bases in between. The CDR3 covers 12 residues. The CDR3 DNA is TGTGCCAGCAAATCAGGGCCCGGGGAGCTGTTTTTT. It specifies CASKSGPGELFF.